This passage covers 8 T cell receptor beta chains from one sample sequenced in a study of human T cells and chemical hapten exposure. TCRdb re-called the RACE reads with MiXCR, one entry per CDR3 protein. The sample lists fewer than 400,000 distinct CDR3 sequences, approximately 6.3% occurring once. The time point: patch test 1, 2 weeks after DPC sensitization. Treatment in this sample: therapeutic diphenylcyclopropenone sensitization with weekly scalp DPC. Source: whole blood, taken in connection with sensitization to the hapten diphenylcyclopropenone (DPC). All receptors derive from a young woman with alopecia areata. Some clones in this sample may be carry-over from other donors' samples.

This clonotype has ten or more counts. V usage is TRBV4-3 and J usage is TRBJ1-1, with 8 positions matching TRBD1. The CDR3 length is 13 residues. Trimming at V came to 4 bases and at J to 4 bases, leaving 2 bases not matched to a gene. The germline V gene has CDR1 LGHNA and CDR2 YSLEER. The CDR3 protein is CASSRDRGTEAFF. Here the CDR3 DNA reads TGCGCCAGCAGCCGAGACAGGGGCACTGAAGCTTTCTTT.

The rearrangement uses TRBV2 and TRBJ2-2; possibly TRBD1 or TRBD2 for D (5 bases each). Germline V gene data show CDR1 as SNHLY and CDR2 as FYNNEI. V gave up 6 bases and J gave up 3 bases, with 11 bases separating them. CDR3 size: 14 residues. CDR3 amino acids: CASRRDRDTGELFF. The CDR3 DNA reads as TGTGCCAGCAGAAGGGACCGGGACACCGGGGAGCTGTTTTTT.

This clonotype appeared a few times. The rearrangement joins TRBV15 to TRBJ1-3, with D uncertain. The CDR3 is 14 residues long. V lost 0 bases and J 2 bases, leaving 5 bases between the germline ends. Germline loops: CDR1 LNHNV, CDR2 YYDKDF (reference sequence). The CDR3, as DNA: TGTGCCACCAGCAGAGATAACGCTGGAAACACCATATATTTT. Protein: CATSRDNAGNTIYF. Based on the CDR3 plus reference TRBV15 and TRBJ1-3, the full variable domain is DAMVIQNPRYQVTQFGKPVTLSCSQTLNHNVMYWYQQKSSQAPKLLFHYYDKDFNNEADTPDNFQSRRPNTSFCFLDIRSPGLGDTAMYLCATSRDNAGNTIYFGEGSWLTVV.

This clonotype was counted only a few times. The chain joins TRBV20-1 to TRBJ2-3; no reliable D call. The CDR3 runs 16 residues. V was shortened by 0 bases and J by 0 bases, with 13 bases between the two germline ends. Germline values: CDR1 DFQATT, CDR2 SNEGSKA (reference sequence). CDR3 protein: CSARDIRAISTDTQYF. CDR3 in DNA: TGCAGTGCTAGAGATATTCGGGCGATTAGCACAGATACGCAGTATTTT.

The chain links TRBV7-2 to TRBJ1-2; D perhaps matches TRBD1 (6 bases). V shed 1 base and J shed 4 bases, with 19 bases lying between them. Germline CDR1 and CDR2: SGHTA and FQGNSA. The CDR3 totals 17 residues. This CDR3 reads CASSLVPVGAQLYGYTF. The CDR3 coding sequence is TGTGCCAGCAGCTTAGTGCCGGTGGGGGCACAGCTCTATGGCTACACCTTC.

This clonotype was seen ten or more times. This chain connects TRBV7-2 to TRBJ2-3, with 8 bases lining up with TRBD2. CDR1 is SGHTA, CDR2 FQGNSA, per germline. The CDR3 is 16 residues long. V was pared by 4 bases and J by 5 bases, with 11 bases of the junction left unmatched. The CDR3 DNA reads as TGTGCCAGCAGCTCCAACCCCGGGGGGGCTGGAGATACGCAGTATTTT. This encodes CASSSNPGGAGDTQYF.

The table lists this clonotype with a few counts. The CDR3 DNA follows: TGTGCCAGCTCACCACGGCAGGTTAACACTGAAGCTTTCTTT. The encoded protein is CASSPRQVNTEAFF. The V call is TRBV18, the J call TRBJ1-1; D is ambiguous. Per germline, CDR1 KGHSH and CDR2 LQKENI. The CDR3 contains 14 residues. The V end was cut by 1 base, the J end by 2 bases, with 8 bases between.

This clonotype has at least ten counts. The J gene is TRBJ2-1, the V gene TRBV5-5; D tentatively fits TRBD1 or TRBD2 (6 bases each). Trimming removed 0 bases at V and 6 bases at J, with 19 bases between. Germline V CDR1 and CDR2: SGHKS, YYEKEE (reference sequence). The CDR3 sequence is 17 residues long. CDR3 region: CASSLAGGPSASNEQFF. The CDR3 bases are TGTGCCAGCAGCTTGGCTGGGGGGCCTTCGGCGTCCAATGAGCAGTTCTTC.